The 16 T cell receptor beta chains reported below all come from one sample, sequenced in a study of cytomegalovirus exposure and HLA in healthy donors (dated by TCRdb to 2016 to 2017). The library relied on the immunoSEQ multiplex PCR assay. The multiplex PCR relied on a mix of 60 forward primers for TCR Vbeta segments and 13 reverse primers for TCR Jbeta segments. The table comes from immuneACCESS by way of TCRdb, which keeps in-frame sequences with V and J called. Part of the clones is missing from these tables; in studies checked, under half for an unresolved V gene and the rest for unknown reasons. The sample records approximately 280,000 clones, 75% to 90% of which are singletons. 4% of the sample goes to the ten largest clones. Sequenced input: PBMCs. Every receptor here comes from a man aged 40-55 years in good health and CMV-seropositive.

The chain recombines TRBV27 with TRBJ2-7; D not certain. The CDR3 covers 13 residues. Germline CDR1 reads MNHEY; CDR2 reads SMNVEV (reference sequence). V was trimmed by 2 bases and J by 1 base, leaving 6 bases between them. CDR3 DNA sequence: TGTGCCAGCAGTTTAAGTGAGTCCTACGAGCAGTACTTC. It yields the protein CASSLSESYEQYF.

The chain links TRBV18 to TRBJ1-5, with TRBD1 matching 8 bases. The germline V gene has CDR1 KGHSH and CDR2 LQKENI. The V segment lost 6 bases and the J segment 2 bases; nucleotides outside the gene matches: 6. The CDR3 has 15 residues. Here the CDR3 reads CASSPGTGRNQPQHF. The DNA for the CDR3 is TGTGCCAGCTCTCCCGGGACAGGCCGCAATCAGCCCCAGCATTTT.

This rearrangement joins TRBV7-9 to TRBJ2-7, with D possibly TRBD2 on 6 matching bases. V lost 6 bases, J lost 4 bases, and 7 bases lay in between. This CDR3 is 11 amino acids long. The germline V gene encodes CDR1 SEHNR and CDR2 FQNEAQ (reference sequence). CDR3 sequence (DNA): TGTGCCAGCAGGGCGGGGTACGAGCAGTACTTC. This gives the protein CASRAGYEQYF.

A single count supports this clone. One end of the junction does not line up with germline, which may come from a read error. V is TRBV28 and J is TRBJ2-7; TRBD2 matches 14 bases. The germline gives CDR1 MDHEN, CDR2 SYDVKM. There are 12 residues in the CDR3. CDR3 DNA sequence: TGTGCCAGCAGTTCCCTGACTAGCGGGGGGGACTTC. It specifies CASSSLTSGGDF.

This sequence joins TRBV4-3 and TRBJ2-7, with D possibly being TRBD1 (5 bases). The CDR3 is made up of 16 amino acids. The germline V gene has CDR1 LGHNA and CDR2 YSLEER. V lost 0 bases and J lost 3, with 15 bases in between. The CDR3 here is CASSQDARTTGYEQYF. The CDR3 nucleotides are TGCGCCAGCAGCCAAGATGCGCGGACAACCGGCTACGAGCAGTACTTC.

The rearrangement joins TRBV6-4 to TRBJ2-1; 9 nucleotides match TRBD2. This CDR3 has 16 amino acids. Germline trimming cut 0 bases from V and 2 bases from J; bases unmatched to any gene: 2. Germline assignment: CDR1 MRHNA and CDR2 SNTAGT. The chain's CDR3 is CASSDSPSGTYNEQFF. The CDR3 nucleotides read TGTGCCAGCAGTGACTCACCTAGCGGGACCTACAATGAGCAGTTCTTC.

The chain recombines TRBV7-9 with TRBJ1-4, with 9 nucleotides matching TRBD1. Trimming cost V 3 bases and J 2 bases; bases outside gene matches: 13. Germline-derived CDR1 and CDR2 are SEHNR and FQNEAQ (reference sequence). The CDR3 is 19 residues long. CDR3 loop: CASSLGTGFATTTNEKLFF. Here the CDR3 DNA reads TGTGCCAGCAGCTTGGGGACAGGGTTTGCGACAACTACTAATGAAAAACTGTTTTTT.

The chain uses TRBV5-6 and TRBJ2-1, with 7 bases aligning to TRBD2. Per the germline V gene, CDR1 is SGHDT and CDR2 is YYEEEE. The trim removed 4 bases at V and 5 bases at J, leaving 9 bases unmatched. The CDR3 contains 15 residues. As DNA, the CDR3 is TGTGCCAGCAGCCCTTGGGCTAGCGGAGACAATGAGCAGTTCTTC. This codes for CASSPWASGDNEQFF.

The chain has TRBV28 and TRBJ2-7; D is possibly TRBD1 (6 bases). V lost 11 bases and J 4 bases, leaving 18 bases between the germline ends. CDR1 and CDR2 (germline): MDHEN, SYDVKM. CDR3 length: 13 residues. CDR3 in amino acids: CAVRDTYSYEQYF. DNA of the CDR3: TGTGCCGTCCGGGACACCTACTCTTACGAGCAGTACTTC.

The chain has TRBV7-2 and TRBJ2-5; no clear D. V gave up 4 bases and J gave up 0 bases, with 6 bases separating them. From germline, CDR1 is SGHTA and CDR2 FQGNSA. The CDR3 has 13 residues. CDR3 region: CASSSRHQETQYF. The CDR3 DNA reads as TGTGCCAGCAGCTCCAGGCACCAAGAGACCCAGTACTTC.

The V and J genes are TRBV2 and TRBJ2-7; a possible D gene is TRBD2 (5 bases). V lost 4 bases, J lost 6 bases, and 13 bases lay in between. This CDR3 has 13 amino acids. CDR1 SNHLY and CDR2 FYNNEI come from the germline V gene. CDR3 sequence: CASSGEGMGEQYF. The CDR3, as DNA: TGTGCCAGCAGTGGAGAGGGTATGGGCGAGCAGTACTTC.

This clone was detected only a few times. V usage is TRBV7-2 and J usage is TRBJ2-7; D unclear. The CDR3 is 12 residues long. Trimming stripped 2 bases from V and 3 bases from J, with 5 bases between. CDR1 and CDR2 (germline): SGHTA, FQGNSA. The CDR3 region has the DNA TGTGCCAGCAGCTTATCCTTCTACGAGCAGTACTTC. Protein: CASSLSFYEQYF. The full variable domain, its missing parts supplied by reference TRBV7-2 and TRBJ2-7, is GAGVSQSPSNKVTEKGKDVELRCDPISGHTALYWYRQSLGQGLEFLIYFQGNSAPDKSGLPSDRFSAERTGGSVSTLTIQRTQQEDSAVYLCASSLSFYEQYFGPGTRLTVT.

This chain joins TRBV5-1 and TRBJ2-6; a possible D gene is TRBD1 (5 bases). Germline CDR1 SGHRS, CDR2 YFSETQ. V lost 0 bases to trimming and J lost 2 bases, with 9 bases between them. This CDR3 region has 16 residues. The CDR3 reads CASSLVAGTGANVLTF. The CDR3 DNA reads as TGCGCCAGCAGCTTGGTTGCAGGGACTGGGGCCAACGTCCTGACTTTC.

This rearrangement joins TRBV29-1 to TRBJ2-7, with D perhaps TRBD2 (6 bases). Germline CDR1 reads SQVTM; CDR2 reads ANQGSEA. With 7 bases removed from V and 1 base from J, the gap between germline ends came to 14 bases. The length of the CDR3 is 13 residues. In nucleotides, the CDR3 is TGCAGCGCCCGGGACTCCGTATCCTACGAGCAGTACTTC. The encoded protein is CSARDSVSYEQYF.

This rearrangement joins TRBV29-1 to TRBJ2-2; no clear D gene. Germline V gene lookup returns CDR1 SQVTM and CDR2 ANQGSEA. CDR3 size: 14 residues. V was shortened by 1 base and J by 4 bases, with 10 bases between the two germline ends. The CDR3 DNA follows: TGCAGCGTTGAAGCAGTACAGCCCACCGGGGAGCTGTTTTTT. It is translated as CSVEAVQPTGELFF.

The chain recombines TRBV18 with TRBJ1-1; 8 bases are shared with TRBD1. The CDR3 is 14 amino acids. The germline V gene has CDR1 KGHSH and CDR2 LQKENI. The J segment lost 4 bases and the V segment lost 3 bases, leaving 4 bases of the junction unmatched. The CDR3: CASSPRGQGTEAFF. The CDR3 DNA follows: TGTGCCAGCTCACCCAGGGGGCAAGGCACTGAAGCTTTCTTT.